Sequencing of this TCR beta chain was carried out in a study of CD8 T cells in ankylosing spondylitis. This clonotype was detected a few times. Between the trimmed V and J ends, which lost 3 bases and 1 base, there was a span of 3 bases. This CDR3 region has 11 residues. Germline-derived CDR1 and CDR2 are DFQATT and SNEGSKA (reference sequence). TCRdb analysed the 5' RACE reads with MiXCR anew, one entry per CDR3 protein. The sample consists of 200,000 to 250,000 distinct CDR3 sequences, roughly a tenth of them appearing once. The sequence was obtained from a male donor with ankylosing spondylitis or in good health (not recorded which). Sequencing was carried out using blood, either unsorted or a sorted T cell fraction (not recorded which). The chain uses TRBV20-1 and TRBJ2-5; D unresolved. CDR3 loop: CSASSQETQYF. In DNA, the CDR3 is TGCAGTGCTAGTTCCCAAGAGACCCAGTACTTC.